The text below deals with one T cell receptor beta chain. V was trimmed by 4 bases and J by 12 bases, leaving 15 bases between them. CDR3 length: 12 amino acids. The germline V gene has CDR1 LGHNT and CDR2 FRNRAP. The data were obtained in a study of cytomegalovirus exposure and HLA in healthy donors. The PCR contained 60 Vbeta and 13 Jbeta primers. Assay used: immunoSEQ multiplex PCR; TCRdb lists only in-frame clones, some missing. The sample yields over 120,000 clones, of which the top ten take up 0.96%. Sequenced: PBMCs. This receptor was taken from a male donor in good health and CMV-seronegative. The rearrangement uses TRBV12-5 and TRBJ1-1; D is ambiguous. The CDR3 DNA follows: TGTGCTAGTGGTTACGAGGGCCGCCTATCTTTCTTT. Amino acids: CASGYEGRLSFF.